This T cell receptor beta chain appears in the sequencing data of a study of OX40 agonist ivuxolimab in advanced cancers. Profiled with immunoSEQ multiplex PCR; TCRdb holds only in-frame clones, not every one. The sample shows about 48,000 clones, approximately 86% of them seen only once. The TCR originated in an adult with an advanced solid tumor such as melanoma, head and neck, liver or kidney cancer. This specimen consisted of CD4+ or CD8+ T cells sorted from blood, obtained in a trial of the OX40 agonist ivuxolimab.

In nucleotides, the CDR3 is TGTGCCAGCTCACCACTCGGGGAAAGCACAGATACGCAGTATTTT. Translated, it gives CASSPLGESTDTQYF. V usage is TRBV18 and J usage is TRBJ2-3; a weak D match, TRBD2 (5 bases). Trimming shortened V by 1 base and J by 0 bases, and 8 bases separated the two germline ends. Germline CDR1 is KGHSH and CDR2 is LQKENI. There are 15 residues in the CDR3. Looking up the rest from reference TRBV18 and TRBJ2-3 gives the full variable domain: NAGVMQNPRHLVRRRGQEARLRCSPMKGHSHVYWYRQLPEEGLKFMVYLQKENIIDESGMPKERFSAEFPKEGPSILRIQQVVRGDSAAYFCASSPLGESTDTQYFGPGTRLTVL.